This TCR beta chain was found in a study of blood T cell repertoires in COVID-19. Overall study context: The samples span acute and convalescent COVID-19 from the United States, Italy and Spain. T cells, B-cell-depleted T cells, or PBMCs provided the cDNA or gDNA that served as material.

The germline gives CDR1 SEHNR, CDR2 FQNEAQ (reference sequence). V was pared by 0 bases and J by 0 bases, with 15 bases between. This CDR3 is 18 amino acids long. Original methodology: Reference gene primers were amplified, and this amplification served to estimate nucleated cell counts. Sequencing was performed with immunoSEQ multiplex PCR; in TCRdb, only in-frame clones are kept and a portion is missing. V and J calls and clone size are given by that table; D and trimming were obtained from the DNA. The sample records about 70,000 clones, about 90% being singletons. A Seattle source enrolled patients during active infection and followed them longitudinally.

This clonotype was obtained from a man in his forties or fifties with COVID-19, enrolled during active disease. The chain links TRBV7-9 to TRBJ2-4; D gene ambiguous. The sample was peripheral blood. CDR3 amino acids: CASSLARWFEEAKNIQYF. The DNA of the CDR3 is TGTGCCAGCAGCTTAGCTCGTTGGTTCGAGGAAGCCAAAAACATTCAGTACTTC.